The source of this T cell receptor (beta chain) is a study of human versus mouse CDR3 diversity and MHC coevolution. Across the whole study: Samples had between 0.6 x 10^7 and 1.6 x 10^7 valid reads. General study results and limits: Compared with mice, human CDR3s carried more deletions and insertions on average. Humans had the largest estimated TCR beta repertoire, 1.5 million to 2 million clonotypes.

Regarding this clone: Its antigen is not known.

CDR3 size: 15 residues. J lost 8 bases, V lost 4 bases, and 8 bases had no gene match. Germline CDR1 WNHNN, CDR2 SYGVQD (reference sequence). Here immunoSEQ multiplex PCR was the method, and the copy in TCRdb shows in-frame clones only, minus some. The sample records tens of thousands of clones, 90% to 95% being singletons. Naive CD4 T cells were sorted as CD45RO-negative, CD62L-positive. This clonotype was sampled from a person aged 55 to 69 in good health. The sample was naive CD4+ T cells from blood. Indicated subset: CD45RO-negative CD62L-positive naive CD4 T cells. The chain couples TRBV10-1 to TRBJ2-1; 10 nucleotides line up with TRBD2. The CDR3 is CASSAGLAGVHEQFF. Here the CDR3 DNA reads TGCGCCAGCAGTGCAGGGCTAGCGGGAGTACATGAGCAGTTCTTC.